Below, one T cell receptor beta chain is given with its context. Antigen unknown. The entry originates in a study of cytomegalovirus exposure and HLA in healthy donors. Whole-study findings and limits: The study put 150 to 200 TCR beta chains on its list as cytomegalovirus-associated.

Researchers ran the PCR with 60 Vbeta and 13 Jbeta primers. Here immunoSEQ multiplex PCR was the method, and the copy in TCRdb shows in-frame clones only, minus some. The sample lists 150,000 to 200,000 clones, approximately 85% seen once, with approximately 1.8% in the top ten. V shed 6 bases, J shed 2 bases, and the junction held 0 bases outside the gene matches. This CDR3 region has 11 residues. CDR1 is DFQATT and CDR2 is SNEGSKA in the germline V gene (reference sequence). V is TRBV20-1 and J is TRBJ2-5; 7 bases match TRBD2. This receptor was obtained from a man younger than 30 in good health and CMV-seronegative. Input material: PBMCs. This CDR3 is CSAGGQETQYF. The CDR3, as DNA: TGCAGTGCGGGGGGGCAAGAGACCCAGTACTTC.